The 7 T cell receptor beta chains given below trace back to one sample, sequenced in a study of blood T cell repertoires in COVID-19. Profiled with immunoSEQ multiplex PCR; TCRdb holds only in-frame clones, not every one. The data contain about 240,000 clones, 83% of them singletons. Sequencing used PBMCs or T cells enriched from blood (not recorded which). Receptors originate from a woman in her thirties or forties who had been exposed to COVID-19.

The chain has TRBV27 and TRBJ1-1; perhaps TRBD1 as D (6 bases). The germline V and J ends were trimmed by 4 bases and 3 bases, with 9 bases remaining between them. CDR1 and CDR2 (germline): MNHEY, SMNVEV (reference sequence). There are 13 residues in the CDR3. This CDR3 reads CASSWGRDTEAFF. The DNA of the CDR3 is TGTGCCAGCAGTTGGGGGCGGGACACTGAAGCTTTCTTT.

This chain connects TRBV7-9 to TRBJ1-2, with D possibly being TRBD1 (6 bases). Germline lookup yields CDR1 SEHNR and CDR2 FQNEAQ (reference sequence). V lost 8 bases and J 4 bases, leaving 17 bases between the germline ends. The CDR3 length is 14 residues. The CDR3 reads CASPSDSPFYGYTF. CDR3 in DNA: TGTGCCAGCCCTTCGGACAGTCCCTTCTATGGCTACACCTTC.

V and J are TRBV4-1 and TRBJ1-5; 7 bases align to TRBD1. The CDR3 is 15 amino acids. The trim removed 4 bases at V and 6 bases at J, leaving 9 bases unmatched. CDR1 and CDR2 from the germline V gene are MGHRA and YSYEKL. The DNA for the CDR3 is TGCGCCAGCAGCCCACAGACAGGGCCGTTTCAGCCCCAGCATTTT. Its translation is CASSPQTGPFQPQHF.

This clone was counted once. The chain carries TRBV6-5 and TRBJ2-5; D remains unclear. Germline assignment: CDR1 MNHEY and CDR2 SVGAGI. Trimming shortened V by 2 bases and J by 5 bases, and 6 bases separated the two germline ends. The CDR3 spans 12 residues. The CDR3 coding sequence is TGTGCCAGCAGTTACGATAGTGAGACCCAGTACTTC. Translated: CASSYDSETQYF.

This chain connects TRBV12-3 or TRBV12-4 to TRBJ1-4; D is unresolved. This CDR3 comprises 13 residues. Trimming stripped 4 bases from V and 8 bases from J, with 11 bases between. CDR3 region: CASSSFKREKLFF. The CDR3 nucleotides read TGTGCCAGCAGTTCATTTAAACGGGAAAAACTGTTTTTT.

This clone turned up a few times. The V gene is TRBV5-1, the J gene TRBJ2-7; D may be TRBD2 (6 bases). V was shortened by 2 bases and J by 3 bases, with 12 bases between the two germline ends. The CDR3 runs to 14 residues. CDR1 is SGHRS, CDR2 YFSETQ, per germline. The CDR3 loop is CASSFNGGNYEQYF. DNA of the CDR3: TGCGCCAGCAGCTTTAATGGAGGGAACTACGAGCAGTACTTC.

The CDR3 loop reads CASSPPAGGPSNEQFF. CDR3 in DNA: TGCGCCAGCAGCCCGCCCGCCGGGGGGCCCTCCAATGAGCAGTTCTTC. The chain joins TRBV5-1 to TRBJ2-1, with TRBD2 as a possible D gene (7 bases). Germline CDR1 is SGHRS and CDR2 is YFSETQ. V was pared by 4 bases and J by 6 bases, with 20 bases between. This CDR3 has 16 residues.